Each of the 17 T cell receptor beta chains below was sequenced from the same sample in a study of technical replicates of blood from a few donors. This table comes from immunoSEQ multiplex PCR, and its TCRdb copy is limited to in-frame clones, with some not included. This table has tens of thousands of clones, around 95% appearing once. The specimen was T cells isolated from PBMCs. The source is a human donor in good health.

The rearrangement joins TRBV6-5 to TRBJ2-1; a weak D match, TRBD2 (6 bases). Germline CDR1 reads MNHEY; CDR2 reads SVGAGI. The CDR3 has 15 amino acids. Trimming removed 5 bases from V and 1 base from J, with 12 bases in between. In DNA form, the CDR3 reads TGTGCCAGCAGTAAGACTAGTAGGTCCTACAATGAGCAGTTCTTC. Translated, it gives CASSKTSRSYNEQFF.

In this sample, this clone turned up once. As DNA, the CDR3 is TGTGCCAGCAGTGAGGCAGGCGCAAACACCATATATTTT. It encodes CASSEAGANTIYF. The chain combines TRBV25-1 with TRBJ1-3; no firm D call. The CDR3 sequence is 13 residues long. Germline values: CDR1 MGHDK, CDR2 SYGVNS. Trimming removed 3 bases from V and 6 bases from J, with 9 bases in between. The whole variable domain, filled in from reference TRBV25-1 and TRBJ1-3, reads EADIYQTPRYLVIGTGKKITLECSQTMGHDKMYWYQQDPGMELHLIHYSYGVNSTEKGDLSSESTVSRIRTEHFPLTLESARPSHTSQYLCASSEAGANTIYFGEGSWLTVV.

V and J are TRBV29-1 and TRBJ2-1; D gene uncertain. Trimming shortened V by 6 bases and J by 4 bases, and 13 bases separated the two germline ends. This CDR3 is 13 amino acids long. Germline CDR1 SQVTM, CDR2 ANQGSEA. CDR3 sequence reads: CSVDTYSYNEQFF. The CDR3 nucleotides are TGCAGCGTAGACACCTATTCATACAATGAGCAGTTCTTC.

J is TRBJ2-1 and V is TRBV9, with 13 bases identical to TRBD2. The germline V gene has CDR1 SGDLS and CDR2 YYNGEE. With 0 bases clipped from V and 7 bases from J, the junction kept 4 bases outside the gene matches. This CDR3 region has 16 residues. The CDR3 nucleotides read TGTGCCAGCAGCGTAGACGGACTAGCGGGAGAGAATGAGCAGTTCTTC. Translated, it gives CASSVDGLAGENEQFF.

This chain links TRBV6-5 with TRBJ2-7; D is perhaps TRBD1 (6 bases). CDR3 size: 15 residues. V dropped 5 bases and J dropped 5 bases, with 19 bases sitting between them. Germline V gene data show CDR1 as MNHEY and CDR2 as SVGAGI. CDR3 sequence reads: CASSVSGTLNNEQYF. CDR3 nucleotides: TGTGCCAGCAGTGTCTCCGGGACACTAAATAACGAGCAGTACTTC.

The CDR3 loop is CASRWTGDTGELFF. The CDR3 DNA is TGTGCCAGCAGGTGGACAGGGGACACCGGGGAGCTGTTTTTT. This chain uses TRBV6-1 with TRBJ2-2; the match to TRBD1 covers 9 bases. The CDR3 totals 14 residues. V lost 6 bases and J lost 3; bases outside the gene matches: 2. The germline CDR1 and CDR2 sequences are MNHNS and SASEGT.

This chain joins TRBV7-3 and TRBJ2-2; a possible D gene is TRBD1 (6 bases). CDR3 length: 15 amino acids. V dropped 0 bases and J dropped 6 bases, with 11 bases sitting between them. Germline values: CDR1 SGHTA, CDR2 FQGTGA. The CDR3 DNA reads as TGTGCCAGCAGCTTAACGGACAGCTTACCCGGGGAGCTGTTTTTT. Its protein product is CASSLTDSLPGELFF. Supplemented by reference TRBV7-3 and TRBJ2-2, the full variable domain reads GAGVSQTPSNKVTEKGKYVELRCDPISGHTALYWYRQSLGQGPEFLIYFQGTGAADDSGLPNDRFFAVRPEGSVSTLKIQRTERGDSAVYLCASSLTDSLPGELFFGEGSRLTVL.

This clone has only one observation. The chain is built from TRBV27 and TRBJ2-1; 7 bases are shared with TRBD2. CDR3 size: 19 residues. Germline CDR1 is MNHEY and CDR2 is SMNVEV (reference sequence). V lost 2 bases and J lost 7; bases outside the gene matches: 20. DNA for the CDR3: TGTGCCAGCAGTTTAATTGTTCTGGCGGGAGAGATCGCCATGAATGAGCAGTTCTTC. It encodes CASSLIVLAGEIAMNEQFF.

CDR3 amino acids: CASSSVYTIYF. The CDR3 coding sequence is TGTGCCAGCAGCTCGGTATACACCATATATTTT. The gene calls are TRBV7-9 and TRBJ1-3; unclear D gene. The CDR3 loop spans 11 amino acids. V was trimmed by 4 bases and J by 8 bases, leaving 6 bases between them. Per germline, CDR1 SEHNR and CDR2 FQNEAQ (reference sequence).

V is TRBV21-1 and J is TRBJ2-5; the D call TRBD2 from the table was never checked on the DNA. TRBV21-1 is a pseudogene segment. The length of the CDR3 is 10 residues. In DNA, the CDR3 is TGTGCCAGCAGCCGAGAGACCCAGTACTTC. It is translated as CASSRETQYF.

The chain carries TRBV5-8 and TRBJ1-1; 7 nucleotides agree with TRBD1. The CDR3 runs 15 residues. Looked up from germline, CDR1 is SGHTS and CDR2 is YDEGEE. The ends lost 3 bases at V and 2 bases at J; junction bases unmatched: 7. The CDR3 nucleotides are TGTGCCAGCAGCTGGAGTACAGGGGCCAACACTGAAGCTTTCTTT. Translating gives CASSWSTGANTEAFF.

The V and J genes are TRBV7-2 and TRBJ2-5; D ambiguous. Per the germline V gene, CDR1 is SGHTA and CDR2 is FQGNSA. The V end was cut by 8 bases, the J end by 2 bases, with 6 bases between. CDR3 length: 11 amino acids. CDR3 residues: CASSLQETQYF. The DNA for the CDR3 is TGTGCCAGCTCCTTACAAGAGACCCAGTACTTC.

The chain is built from TRBV11-2 and TRBJ2-7, with 7 bases that match TRBD1. The germline CDR1 and CDR2 sequences are SGHAT and FQNNGV. Trimming at V came to 6 bases and at J to 5 bases, leaving 1 base not matched to a gene. The CDR3 contains 11 residues. In DNA, the CDR3 is TGTGCCAGCAGGGGACAGAACGAGCAGTACTTC. This translates into CASRGQNEQYF.

The CDR3 here is CASTVAGDYEQYF. In DNA form, the CDR3 reads TGTGCCAGCACCGTAGCGGGGGACTACGAGCAGTACTTC. The rearrangement joins TRBV28 to TRBJ2-7; TRBD2 aligns across 9 bases. Looked up from germline, CDR1 is MDHEN and CDR2 is SYDVKM. The CDR3 totals 13 residues. The V and J ends lost 7 bases and 3 bases, in that order; junction bases with no gene match: 4.

The gene calls are TRBV5-1 and TRBJ2-7; 10 positions agree with TRBD2. CDR3 size: 13 residues. Germline trimming cut 0 bases from V and 11 bases from J; bases unmatched to any gene: 5. Germline V lookup: CDR1 SGHRS, CDR2 YFSETQ. CDR3 in DNA: TGCGCCAGCAGCTTGGCCCTAGCGGGAGAGAAGTACTTC. It yields the protein CASSLALAGEKYF.

The chain uses TRBV27 and TRBJ2-7; the match to TRBD1 covers 9 bases. CDR1 is MNHEY, CDR2 SMNVEV, per germline (reference sequence). V dropped 1 base and J dropped 5; count of bases not matched to a gene: 3. The CDR3 sequence is 14 residues long. The CDR3 protein is CASSLLGQGNEQYF. The CDR3 nucleotides read TGTGCCAGCAGTTTATTGGGACAGGGAAACGAGCAGTACTTC.

V and J are TRBV28 and TRBJ2-1; D is undetermined. The ends were cut back, 4 bases at V and 2 bases at J, with 6 bases in the middle. Germline loops: CDR1 MDHEN, CDR2 SYDVKM. The CDR3 is 13 residues long. The CDR3 DNA reads TGTGCCAGCAGTTCCGTCCCCTACAATGAGCAGTTCTTC. Encoded protein: CASSSVPYNEQFF.